These T cell receptor beta chains were read from a single sample in a study of beta chain features in type 1 diabetes. Produced via immunoSEQ multiplex PCR; TCRdb's table is partial and in-frame only. The sample has hundreds of thousands of clones, around an eighth seen once. The sample consisted of naive CD4+ T cells from blood. The receptors were gathered from a man younger than 35 with type 1 diabetes. Each CDR3 is given with its conserved first and last residue. D genes are given only for firm matches. The listing skips clone size in some rows; elsewhere it reads once, few, many or a size class.

CDR3nt,CDR3aa,abundance,d_gene,j_gene,v_gene
TGTGCCAGCAGTACGACCCAAGGGAGGGACGAGCAGTTCTTC,CASSTTQGRDEQFF,few,TRBD2,TRBJ2-1,TRBV28
TGCGCCAGCAGCCAAACGGGACTAGCTTACGAGCAGTACTTC,CASSQTGLAYEQYF,.,TRBD2,TRBJ2-7,TRBV4-1
TGTGCCAGTTCCTATGGACTAGCGGCTAAAGAGACCCAGTACTTC,CASSYGLAAKETQYF,.,TRBD2,TRBJ2-5,TRBV19
TGTGCCAGCTTCCTTTCTGGGGCCAACGTCCTGACTTTC,CASFLSGANVLTF,few,.,TRBJ2-6,TRBV6-1
TGTGCCAGTAGTACATCGACAGGGGCGAATTACGAGCAGTACTTC,CASSTSTGANYEQYF,.,TRBD1,TRBJ2-7,TRBV19
TGTGCCAGCAGCGGCCAAGAGACCCAGTACTTC,CASSGQETQYF,few,.,TRBJ2-5,TRBV14
TGTGCCAGCAGCAAAGTAGAGACCGGGACAGTTACCTACGAGCAGTACTTC,CASSKVETGTVTYEQYF,few,.,TRBJ2-7,TRBV21-1
TGCGCCAGCAGTCAGGACAGGGGCGGCTACACCTTC,CASSQDRGGYTF,.,TRBD1,TRBJ1-2,TRBV5-1
TGTGCCAGCAGTTACTCCAACGTGGGGTTTAATGGCTACACCTTC,CASSYSNVGFNGYTF,.,.,TRBJ1-2,TRBV6-5
TGTGCCTGGAGTGTACGCGGCCCAGATACGCAGTATTTT,CAWSVRGPDTQYF,.,.,TRBJ2-3,TRBV30
TGTGCCTGTGGCCTCGGGACTAGCCTCCCCGGGGAGCTGTTTTTT,CACGLGTSLPGELFF,few,TRBD2,TRBJ2-2,TRBV30
TGTGCCAGCAGCTTTGGGGCAGGGACTGATACTGAAGCTTTCTTT,CASSFGAGTDTEAFF,few,.,TRBJ1-1,TRBV7-9
TGTGCCAGCAGCTTAGGTGCAGGCGCCTATGGCTACACCTTC,CASSLGAGAYGYTF,few,.,TRBJ1-2,TRBV7-9
TGTGCCAGCAGCCCCGGACAGCAAGAGACCCAGTACTTC,CASSPGQQETQYF,.,.,TRBJ2-5,TRBV7-2
TGTGCCACCGTGACAGGTGGGAGGTATGAGCAGTTCTTC,CATVTGGRYEQFF,few,.,TRBJ2-1,TRBV6-6
TGTGCCAGCTCGTCGGGACAGCCCCAGACCCAGCATTTT,CASSSGQPQTQHF,few,TRBD1,TRBJ1-5,TRBV18
TGTGCCAGCAGCTTAGGACTGGCACAAGAAAAACTGTTTTTT,CASSLGLAQEKLFF,.,.,TRBJ1-4,TRBV7-8
TGCGCCAGCAGCCTTGACAGGACCCGCTACGAGCAGTACTTC,CASSLDRTRYEQYF,few,.,TRBJ2-7,TRBV5-1
TGTGCCAGCAGTGACACTAGCGGACGCACAGATACGCAGTATTTT,CASSDTSGRTDTQYF,.,TRBD2,TRBJ2-3,TRBV2
TGTGCCTGGAGTGTATCAGTAGGGGGTGAAAAACTGTTTTTT,CAWSVSVGGEKLFF,.,.,TRBJ1-4,TRBV30
TGTGCCATCAGTCCCTTTCGGAGGGACGGTCACGACACTGAAGCTTTCTTT,CAISPFRRDGHDTEAFF,few,.,TRBJ1-1,TRBV10-3
TGCAGCGCGAACCGGGCGGGAGGGCCCCGGGAGCAGTACTTC,CSANRAGGPREQYF,.,TRBD2,TRBJ2-7,TRBV29-1
TGTGCCAGCTCACCAGGGACAGGGGTCGGCACTGAAGCTTTCTTT,CASSPGTGVGTEAFF,.,TRBD1,TRBJ1-1,TRBV18
TGTGCCAGCAGCTTAGGATACTATAATGAGCAGTTCTTC,CASSLGYYNEQFF,few,.,TRBJ2-1,TRBV7-6
TGTGCCACCATCTTAGGGGGCCCTGGGATGGGGACCCAGTACTTC,CATILGGPGMGTQYF,few,TRBD1,TRBJ2-5,TRBV15
TGTGCCTCTAAGCGAGCCGGTAGTGGAAACACCATATATTTT,CASKRAGSGNTIYF,.,.,TRBJ1-3,TRBV6-5
TGCAGCGTTGCGCGGGGAATGAACACTGAAGCTTTCTTT,CSVARGMNTEAFF,.,.,TRBJ1-1,TRBV29-1
TGTGCCAGCAGTTCTAGGGACAGGAGCAATCAGCCCCAGCATTTT,CASSSRDRSNQPQHF,.,TRBD1,TRBJ1-5,TRBV27
TGCGCCAGCAGCTCGATCTCTGGGGCCAACGTCCTGACTTTC,CASSSISGANVLTF,few,.,TRBJ2-6,TRBV5-1
TGTGCCTGGATCGCGGGGGCGGGAGTGGAGACCCAGTACTTC,CAWIAGAGVETQYF,few,.,TRBJ2-5,TRBV30
TGTGCCAGCAGCCTCGAATTGAACACTGAAGCTTTCTTT,CASSLELNTEAFF,.,.,TRBJ1-1,TRBV6-1
TGTGCCAGCAGCTTAGGAGGGGCAGGGCAGCCCCAGCATTTT,CASSLGGAGQPQHF,few,.,TRBJ1-5,TRBV7-2
TGTGCCAGCAGTTGGGGGAACTATGGCTACACCTTC,CASSWGNYGYTF,.,.,TRBJ1-2,TRBV28
TGCGCCAGCAGCCAAGAATGGACTAGCGGGACTTTCTACGAGCAGTACTTC,CASSQEWTSGTFYEQYF,.,TRBD2,TRBJ2-7,TRBV4-1
TGCAGCGTTGCCGATAGGGATGGCACTGAAGCTTTCTTT,CSVADRDGTEAFF,.,.,TRBJ1-1,TRBV29-1
TGTGCCAGCAGTGATTATAACGGCGTTCAAAAACTGTTTTTT,CASSDYNGVQKLFF,few,.,TRBJ1-4,TRBV6-1
TGTGCCAGCAGCTCCGGGGCTCACGCTAGCACAGATACGCAGTATTTT,CASSSGAHASTDTQYF,once,.,TRBJ2-3,TRBV9
TGTGCCAGCAGCTTCCGGGTATCGACGGGGAATTCACCCCTCCACTTT,CASSFRVSTGNSPLHF,.,.,TRBJ1-6,TRBV7-2
TGTGCCAGCAGCGGACAGGTGGGCACAGATACGCAGTATTTT,CASSGQVGTDTQYF,few,.,TRBJ2-3,TRBV9
TGTGCCAGCAGCTTGGCACTGAACACTGAAGCTTTCTTT,CASSLALNTEAFF,.,.,TRBJ1-1,TRBV5-6
TGCGCCAGCAGCCCTAGCGGGAGGACCTACAATGAGCAGTTCTTC,CASSPSGRTYNEQFF,few,TRBD2,TRBJ2-1,TRBV4-1
TGTGCCAGCAGACTAGCGGGGGGGCCGCGAACCGGGGAGCTGTTTTTT,CASRLAGGPRTGELFF,.,TRBD2,TRBJ2-2,TRBV7-2
TGTGCCACCAGCACACGACTAGCGGGAGATGGGTTGGGCAAAAACATTCAGTACTTC,CATSTRLAGDGLGKNIQYF,.,TRBD2,TRBJ2-4,TRBV15
TGTGCCAGCAGCGCTACATATGGGACGAACACTGAAGCTTTCTTT,CASSATYGTNTEAFF,.,.,TRBJ1-1,TRBV9
TGTGCCAGCCTCCGGAGAGATGGTTCACCCCTCCACTTT,CASLRRDGSPLHF,few,.,TRBJ1-6,TRBV6-6
TGTGCCAGCAGCCAGAAGGTCACTGGGGACTATGTCAATGAGCAGTTCTTC,CASSQKVTGDYVNEQFF,.,TRBD2,TRBJ2-1,TRBV14
TGTGCCAGCAGCTTCCCCGGGACAGGGATTAACACCGGGGAGCTGTTTTTT,CASSFPGTGINTGELFF,.,TRBD1,TRBJ2-2,TRBV5-6
TGTGCCAGCATTAACCCGGGAGCGAACTATGGCTACACCTTC,CASINPGANYGYTF,.,.,TRBJ1-2,TRBV2
TGTGCCAGCAGTTACCGCAGGTTATCCTACGAGCAGTACTTC,CASSYRRLSYEQYF,few,.,TRBJ2-7,TRBV6-5
TGTGCCATCAGGGGACCCGGGGCCAATGTCTTT,CAIRGPGANVF,few,.,TRBJ1-1,TRBV10-3
TGCAGCGTTGTTCTGGCCTCCTACGAGCAGTACTTC,CSVVLASYEQYF,.,.,TRBJ2-7,TRBV29-1
TGTGCCAGCAGCGTAGGGACAACCAGTACACCCCTCCACTTT,CASSVGTTSTPLHF,few,.,TRBJ1-6,TRBV9
TGTGCCTGGATTGGCAGAGCCTATGGCTACACCTTC,CAWIGRAYGYTF,few,.,TRBJ1-2,TRBV30
TGTGCCAGCAGCGGAACCGGGACAGAGAATGAAAAACTGTTTTTT,CASSGTGTENEKLFF,.,TRBD1,TRBJ1-4,TRBV5-4